This T cell receptor (beta chain) was obtained from a study of cytomegalovirus exposure and HLA in healthy donors. On the study more broadly: Clustering assigned 70% to 90% of the approximately 400 genotyped donors to the Caucasian-associated ancestry cluster. Regarding the study as a whole: Clonal expansion was found to be greater in HLA-associated TCR beta chains than in equally common others in a later analysis.

The CDR3 consists of 13 residues. Germline-derived CDR1 and CDR2 are SGHVS and FQNEAQ. Details on this clone: The antigen is undetermined.

The PCR ran on 60 Vbeta and 13 Jbeta primers. Sequenced by immunoSEQ multiplex PCR; TCRdb stores in-frame clones only, minus some. The sample lists about 120,000 clones, around three quarters seen once, with approximately 4.3% in the top ten. The TCR comes from a man younger than 40 in good health and CMV-seropositive. This chain joins TRBV7-8 and TRBJ2-5; D gene ambiguous. The J call may be wrong; the DNA end is better matched by TRBJ2-7. The sample was PBMCs. DNA for the CDR3: TGTGCCAGCAGCCTTGGAGTGTACAACGAGCAGTACTTC. This sequence encodes CASSLGVYNEQYF.